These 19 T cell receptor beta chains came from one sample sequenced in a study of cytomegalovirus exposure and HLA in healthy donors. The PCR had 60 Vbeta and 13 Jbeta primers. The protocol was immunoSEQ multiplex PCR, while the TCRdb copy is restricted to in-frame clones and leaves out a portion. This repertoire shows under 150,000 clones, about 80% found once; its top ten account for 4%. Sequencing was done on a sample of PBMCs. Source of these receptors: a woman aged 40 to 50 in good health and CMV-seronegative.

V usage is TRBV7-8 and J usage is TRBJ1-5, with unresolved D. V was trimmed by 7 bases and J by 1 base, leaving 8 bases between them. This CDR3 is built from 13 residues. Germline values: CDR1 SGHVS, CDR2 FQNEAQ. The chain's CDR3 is CASTPQSNQPQHF. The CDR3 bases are TGTGCCAGCACCCCTCAGAGCAATCAGCCCCAGCATTTT.

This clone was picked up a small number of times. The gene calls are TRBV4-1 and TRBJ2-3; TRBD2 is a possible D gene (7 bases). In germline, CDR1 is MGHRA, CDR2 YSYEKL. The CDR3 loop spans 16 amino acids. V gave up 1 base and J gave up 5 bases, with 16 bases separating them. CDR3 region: CASSQVGGLSLDTQYF. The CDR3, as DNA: TGCGCCAGCAGCCAAGTGGGGGGGCTCTCCCTAGATACGCAGTATTTT.

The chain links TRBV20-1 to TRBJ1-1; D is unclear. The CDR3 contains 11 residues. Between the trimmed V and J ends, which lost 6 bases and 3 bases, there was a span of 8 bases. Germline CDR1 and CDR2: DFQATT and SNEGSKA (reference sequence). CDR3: CSARLDTEAFF. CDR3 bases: TGCAGTGCCCGGTTGGACACTGAAGCTTTCTTT.

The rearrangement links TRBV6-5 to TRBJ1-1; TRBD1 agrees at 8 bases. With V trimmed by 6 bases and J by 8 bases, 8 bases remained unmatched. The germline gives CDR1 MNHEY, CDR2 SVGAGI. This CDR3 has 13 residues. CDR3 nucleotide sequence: TGTGCCAGCAGAACCAGGGGGCGGGGAGAAGCTTTCTTT. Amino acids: CASRTRGRGEAFF.

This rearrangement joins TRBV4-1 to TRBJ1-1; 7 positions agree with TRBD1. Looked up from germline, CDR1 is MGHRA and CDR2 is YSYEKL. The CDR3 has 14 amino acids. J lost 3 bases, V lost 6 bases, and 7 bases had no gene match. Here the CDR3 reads CASSRYRGDTEAFF. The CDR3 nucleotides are TGCGCCAGCAGTCGATACAGGGGTGACACTGAAGCTTTCTTT.

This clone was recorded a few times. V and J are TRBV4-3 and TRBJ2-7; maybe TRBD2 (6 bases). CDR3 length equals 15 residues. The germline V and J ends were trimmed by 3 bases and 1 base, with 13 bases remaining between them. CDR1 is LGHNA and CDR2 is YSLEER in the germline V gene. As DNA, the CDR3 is TGCGCCAGCAGCCAGGGTGGGGGGTTGTCCTACGAGCAGTACTTC. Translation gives CASSQGGGLSYEQYF.

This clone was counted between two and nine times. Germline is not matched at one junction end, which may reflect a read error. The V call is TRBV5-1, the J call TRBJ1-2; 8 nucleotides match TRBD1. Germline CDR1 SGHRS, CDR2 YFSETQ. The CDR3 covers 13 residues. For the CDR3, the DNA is TGCGCCAGCACCCTTCAGGACAGGGATGGCTACCCCTTC. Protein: CASTLQDRDGYPF.

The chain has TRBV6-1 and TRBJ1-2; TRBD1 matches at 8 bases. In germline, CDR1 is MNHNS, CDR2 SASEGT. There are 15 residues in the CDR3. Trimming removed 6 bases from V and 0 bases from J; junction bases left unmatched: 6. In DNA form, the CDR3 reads TGTGCCAGCAGGGAACAGGGGGGAGCTAACTATGGCTACACCTTC. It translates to CASREQGGANYGYTF.

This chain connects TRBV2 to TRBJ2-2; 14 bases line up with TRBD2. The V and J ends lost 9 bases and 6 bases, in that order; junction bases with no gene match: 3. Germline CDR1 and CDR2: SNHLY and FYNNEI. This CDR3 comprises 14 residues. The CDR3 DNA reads TGTGCCAGTAGACTAGCGGGAGGGTCCGGGGAGCTGTTTTTT. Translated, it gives CASRLAGGSGELFF.

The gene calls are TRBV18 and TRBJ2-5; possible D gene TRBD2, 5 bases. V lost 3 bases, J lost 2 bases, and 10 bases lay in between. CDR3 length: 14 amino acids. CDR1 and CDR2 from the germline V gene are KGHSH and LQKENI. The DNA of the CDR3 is TGTGCCAGCTCACCTTACGGGGAACAAGAGACCCAGTACTTC. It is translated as CASSPYGEQETQYF.

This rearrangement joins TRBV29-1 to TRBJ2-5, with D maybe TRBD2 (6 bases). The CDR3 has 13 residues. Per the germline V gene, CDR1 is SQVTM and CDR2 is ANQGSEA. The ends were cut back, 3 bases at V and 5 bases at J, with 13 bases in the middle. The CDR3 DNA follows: TGCAGCGTTGATCCCGGGAGTGGGGAGACCCAGTACTTC. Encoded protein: CSVDPGSGETQYF.

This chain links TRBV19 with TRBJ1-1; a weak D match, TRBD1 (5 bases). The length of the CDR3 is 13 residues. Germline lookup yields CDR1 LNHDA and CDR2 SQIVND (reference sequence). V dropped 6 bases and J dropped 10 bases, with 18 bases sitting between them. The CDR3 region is CASSFPGGAGAFF. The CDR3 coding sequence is TGTGCCAGTAGCTTCCCGGGAGGGGCTGGAGCTTTCTTT.

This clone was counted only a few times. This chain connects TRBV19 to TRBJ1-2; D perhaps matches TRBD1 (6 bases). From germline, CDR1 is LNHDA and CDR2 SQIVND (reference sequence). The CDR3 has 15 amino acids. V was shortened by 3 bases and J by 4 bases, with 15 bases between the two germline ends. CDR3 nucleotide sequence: TGTGCCAGTAGTATCCAGGGGCGAATGGGCTATGGCTACACCTTC. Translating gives CASSIQGRMGYGYTF.

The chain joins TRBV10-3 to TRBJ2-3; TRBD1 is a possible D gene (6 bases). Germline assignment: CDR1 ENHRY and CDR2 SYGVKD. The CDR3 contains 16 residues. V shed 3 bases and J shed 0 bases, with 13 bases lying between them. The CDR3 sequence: CAISDPRGFSTDTQYF. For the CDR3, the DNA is TGTGCCATCAGTGACCCGAGGGGGTTTAGCACAGATACGCAGTATTTT.

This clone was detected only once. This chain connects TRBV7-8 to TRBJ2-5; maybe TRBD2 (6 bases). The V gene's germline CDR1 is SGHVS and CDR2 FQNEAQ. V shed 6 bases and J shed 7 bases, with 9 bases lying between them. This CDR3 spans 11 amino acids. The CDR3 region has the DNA TGTGCCAGCAGTTTGGGGGGGACCCAGTACTTC. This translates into CASSLGGTQYF.

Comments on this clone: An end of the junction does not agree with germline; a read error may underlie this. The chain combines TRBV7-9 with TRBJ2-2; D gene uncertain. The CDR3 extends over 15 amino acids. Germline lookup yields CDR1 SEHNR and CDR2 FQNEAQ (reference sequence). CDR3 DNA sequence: TGTTCCAGCAGCCTCGGCCAGGCCTCGGCCGGGGAGCTGTTTTTT. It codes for CSSSLGQASAGELFF. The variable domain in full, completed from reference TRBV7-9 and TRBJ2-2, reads DTGVSQNPRHKITKRGQNVTFRCDPISEHNRLYWYRQTLGQGPEFLTYFQNEAQLEKSRLLSDRFSAERPKGSFSTLEIQRTEQGDSAMYLCSSSLGQASAGELFFGEGSRLTVL.

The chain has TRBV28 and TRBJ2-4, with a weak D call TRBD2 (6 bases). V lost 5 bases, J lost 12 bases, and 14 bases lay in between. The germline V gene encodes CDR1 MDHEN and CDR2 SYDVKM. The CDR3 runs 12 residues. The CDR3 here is CASSLGTGSQYF. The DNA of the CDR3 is TGTGCCAGCAGTCTAGGGACTGGCTCTCAGTACTTC.

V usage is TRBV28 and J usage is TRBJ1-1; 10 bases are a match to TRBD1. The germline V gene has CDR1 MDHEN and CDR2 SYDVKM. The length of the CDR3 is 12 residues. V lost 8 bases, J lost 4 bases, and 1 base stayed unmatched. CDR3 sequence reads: CASRDRGTEAFF. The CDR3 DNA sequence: TGTGCCAGCCGGGACAGGGGCACTGAAGCTTTCTTT.

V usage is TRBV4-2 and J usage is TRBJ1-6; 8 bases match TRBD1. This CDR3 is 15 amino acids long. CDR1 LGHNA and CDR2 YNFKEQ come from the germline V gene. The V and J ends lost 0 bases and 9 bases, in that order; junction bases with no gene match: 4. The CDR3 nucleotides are TGTGCCAGCAGCCAAGAAAGGACAGGGAGTTCACCCCTCCACTTT. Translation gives CASSQERTGSSPLHF.